This T cell receptor (beta chain) came from a study of shared clonotypes between healthy human individuals. Notes on the study in general: Depth was large, yet rarefaction showed that sorted-subset sequencing was incomplete.

TCRdb's copy holds only in-frame clones and misses some; the assay was immunoSEQ multiplex PCR. The sample yields 2 million to 2.5 million clones, over 90% seen once. Germline CDR1 and CDR2: SNHLY and FYNNEI. The CDR3 runs 14 residues. V was shortened by 8 bases and J by 5 bases, with 18 bases between the two germline ends. About this clone itself: Its antigen is as yet unknown.

The V gene is TRBV2, the J gene TRBJ1-1; weak D call: TRBD1 (6 bases). The TCR originated in a man aged 18 to 29 in good health. Some clones in this sample may be carry-over from other donors' samples. The sequenced material came from naive CD4+ T cells from PBMCs. Subset specified: CD45RA+ positively selected. CDR3 loop: CASGGRTAGTEAFF. In nucleotides, the CDR3 is TGTGCCAGCGGGGGGAGGACAGCGGGGACTGAAGCTTTCTTT. Using reference TRBV2 and TRBJ1-1 for the parts outside the CDR3, the full variable domain is EPEVTQTPSHQVTQMGQEVILRCVPISNHLYFYWYRQILGQKVEFLVSFYNNEISEKSEIFDDQFSVERPDGSNFTLKIRSTKLEDSAMYFCASGGRTAGTEAFFGQGTRLTVV.